What follows are 7 T cell receptor beta chains derived from one specimen sequenced in a study of cytomegalovirus exposure and HLA in healthy donors. Primers: 60 Vbeta forward and 13 Jbeta reverse. The data were produced by immunoSEQ multiplex PCR, yet TCRdb's version contains in-frame clones alone and is incomplete. The table lists tens of thousands of clones, about 69% of them singletons. Input material: PBMCs. The origin of the receptors is a man aged 40-55 years in good health and CMV-seropositive.

The chain employs TRBV25-1 and TRBJ1-1; D unclear. The CDR3 sequence is 15 residues long. CDR1 is MGHDK, CDR2 SYGVNS, per germline. V shed 9 bases and J shed 0 bases, with 17 bases lying between them. The CDR3 DNA reads as TGTGCCAGTGGACGGGGTGTGGGGATGAACACTGAAGCTTTCTTT. It yields the protein CASGRGVGMNTEAFF.

The chain links TRBV6-5 to TRBJ2-7; tentative D call: TRBD2 (6 bases). The CDR3 length is 11 residues. Germline-derived CDR1 and CDR2 are MNHEY and SVGAGI. V was trimmed by 8 bases and J by 5 bases, leaving 10 bases between them. The CDR3 is CASRRVDEQYF. For the CDR3, the DNA is TGTGCCAGCCGGAGGGTGGACGAGCAGTACTTC.

The rearrangement links TRBV6-6 to TRBJ1-1; 7 bases fit TRBD1. Per the germline V gene, CDR1 is MNHNY and CDR2 is SVGAGI (reference sequence). V was pared by 7 bases and J by 9 bases, with 14 bases of the junction left unmatched. CDR3 length equals 14 residues. CDR3 nucleotide sequence: TGTGCCAGCAATACGGGACAGCGTTTACCTAAAGCTTTCTTT. As protein: CASNTGQRLPKAFF.

This clone was recorded a few times. This chain connects TRBV27 to TRBJ2-7, with 9 bases lining up with TRBD2. CDR1 is MNHEY and CDR2 is SMNVEV in the germline V gene (reference sequence). V gave up 0 bases and J gave up 3 bases; unmatched junction bases: 3. There are 15 residues in the CDR3. DNA for the CDR3: TGTGCCAGCAGTTTATCGGGTAGCGGGGGCTACGAGCAGTACTTC. This encodes CASSLSGSGGYEQYF.

This chain connects TRBV7-2 to TRBJ2-5; 7 bases line up with TRBD1. The germline V gene encodes CDR1 SGHTA and CDR2 FQGNSA. The CDR3 has 15 amino acids. V gave up 1 base and J gave up 2 bases; unmatched junction bases: 4. In DNA, the CDR3 is TGTGCCAGCAGCTTAGGAGGGGGCGGGCAAGAGACCCAGTACTTC. This encodes CASSLGGGGQETQYF.

In its sample, this clone was seen a few times. The rearrangement uses TRBV30 and TRBJ2-1; 10 bases line up with TRBD2. The CDR3 extends over 15 amino acids. J was trimmed by 5 bases and V by 0 bases; bases with no gene match: 4. The germline CDR1 and CDR2 sequences are GTSNPN and SVGIG (reference sequence). The CDR3 DNA is TGTGCCTGGAGTGTACAAACTAGCGGGGACAATGAGCAGTTCTTC. This translates into CAWSVQTSGDNEQFF.

This chain joins TRBV2 and TRBJ2-2, with a possible D match to TRBD2 (6 bases). CDR1 and CDR2 (germline): SNHLY, FYNNEI. Trimming stripped 11 bases from V and 0 bases from J, with 13 bases between. This CDR3 has 14 amino acids. The CDR3 coding sequence is TGTGCCGGCGGGGAGAAAGCGAACACCGGGGAGCTGTTTTTT. Translation gives CAGGEKANTGELFF.